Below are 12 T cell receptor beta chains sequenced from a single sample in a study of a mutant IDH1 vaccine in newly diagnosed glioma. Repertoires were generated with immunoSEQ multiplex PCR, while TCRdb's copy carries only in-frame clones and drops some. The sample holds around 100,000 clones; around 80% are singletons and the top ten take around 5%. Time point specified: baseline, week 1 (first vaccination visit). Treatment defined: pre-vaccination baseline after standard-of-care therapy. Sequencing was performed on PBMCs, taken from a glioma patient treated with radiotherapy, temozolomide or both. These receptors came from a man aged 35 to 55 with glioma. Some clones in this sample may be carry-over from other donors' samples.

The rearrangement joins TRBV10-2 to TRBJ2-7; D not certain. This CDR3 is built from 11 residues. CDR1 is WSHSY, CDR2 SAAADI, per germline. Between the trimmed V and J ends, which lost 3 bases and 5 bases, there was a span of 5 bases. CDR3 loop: CASSDVHEQYF. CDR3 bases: TGCGCCAGCAGTGATGTACACGAGCAGTACTTC.

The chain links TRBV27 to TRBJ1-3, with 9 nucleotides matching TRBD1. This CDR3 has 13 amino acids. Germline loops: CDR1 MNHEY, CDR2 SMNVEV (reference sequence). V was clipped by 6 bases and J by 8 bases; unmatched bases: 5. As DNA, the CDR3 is TGTGCCAGCAGGAAACAGGGGGCGGACACCATATATTTT. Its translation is CASRKQGADTIYF.

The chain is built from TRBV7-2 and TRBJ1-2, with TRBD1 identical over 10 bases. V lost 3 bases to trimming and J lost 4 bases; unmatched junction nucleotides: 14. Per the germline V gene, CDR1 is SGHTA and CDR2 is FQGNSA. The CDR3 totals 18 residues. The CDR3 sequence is CASSLDRDRDRGIYGYTF. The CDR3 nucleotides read TGTGCCAGCAGCTTGGACCGTGACCGGGACAGGGGTATCTATGGCTACACCTTC.

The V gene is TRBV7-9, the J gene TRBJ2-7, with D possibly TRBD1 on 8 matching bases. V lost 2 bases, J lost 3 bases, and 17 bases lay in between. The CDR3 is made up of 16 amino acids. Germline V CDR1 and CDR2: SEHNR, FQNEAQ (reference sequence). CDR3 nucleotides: TGTGCCAGCAGCTTATGGACAGGGACTAAAATCTACGAGCAGTACTTC. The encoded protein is CASSLWTGTKIYEQYF.

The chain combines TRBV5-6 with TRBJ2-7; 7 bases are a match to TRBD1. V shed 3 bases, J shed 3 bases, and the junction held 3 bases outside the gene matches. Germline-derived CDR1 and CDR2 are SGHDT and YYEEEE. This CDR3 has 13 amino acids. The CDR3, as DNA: TGTGCCAGCAGCTCAGGGGGTGGCTACGAGCAGTACTTC. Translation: CASSSGGGYEQYF. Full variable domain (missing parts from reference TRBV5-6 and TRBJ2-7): DAGVTQSPTHLIKTRGQQVTLRCSPKSGHDTVSWYQQALGQGPQFIFQYYEEEERQRGNFPDRFSGHQFPNYSSELNVNALLLGDSALYLCASSSGGGYEQYFGPGTRLTVT.

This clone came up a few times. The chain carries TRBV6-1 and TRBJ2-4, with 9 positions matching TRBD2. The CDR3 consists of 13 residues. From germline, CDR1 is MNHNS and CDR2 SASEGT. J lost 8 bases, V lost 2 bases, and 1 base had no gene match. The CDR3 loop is CASSEQRGDIQYF. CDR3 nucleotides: TGTGCCAGCAGTGAACAGCGGGGGGACATTCAGTACTTC.

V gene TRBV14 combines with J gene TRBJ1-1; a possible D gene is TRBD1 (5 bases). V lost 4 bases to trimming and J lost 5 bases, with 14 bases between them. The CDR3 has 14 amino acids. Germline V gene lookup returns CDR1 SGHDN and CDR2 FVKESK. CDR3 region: CASSRIRGGTEAFF. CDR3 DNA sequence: TGTGCCAGCAGCCGTATACGCGGGGGGACTGAAGCTTTCTTT.

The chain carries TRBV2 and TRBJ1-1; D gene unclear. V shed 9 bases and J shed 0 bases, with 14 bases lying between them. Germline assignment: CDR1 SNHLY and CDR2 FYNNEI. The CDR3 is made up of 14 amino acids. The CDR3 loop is CASRAEAMNTEAFF. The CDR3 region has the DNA TGTGCCAGTCGGGCGGAGGCCATGAACACTGAAGCTTTCTTT.

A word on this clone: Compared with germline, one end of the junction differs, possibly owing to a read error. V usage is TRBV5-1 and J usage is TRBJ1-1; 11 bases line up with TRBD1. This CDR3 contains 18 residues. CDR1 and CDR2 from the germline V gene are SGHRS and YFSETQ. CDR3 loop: CASSLAGTGGVADTEAFF. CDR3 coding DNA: TGCGCCAGCAGTTTGGCAGGGACAGGGGGAGTTGCGGACACTGAAGCTTTCTTT.

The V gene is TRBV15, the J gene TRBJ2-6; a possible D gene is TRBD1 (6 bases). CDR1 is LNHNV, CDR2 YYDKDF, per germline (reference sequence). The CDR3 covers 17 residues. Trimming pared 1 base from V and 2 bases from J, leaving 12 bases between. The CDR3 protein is CATSRVDRWAGANVLTF. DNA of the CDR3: TGTGCCACCAGCAGAGTCGACAGGTGGGCTGGGGCCAACGTCCTGACTTTC.

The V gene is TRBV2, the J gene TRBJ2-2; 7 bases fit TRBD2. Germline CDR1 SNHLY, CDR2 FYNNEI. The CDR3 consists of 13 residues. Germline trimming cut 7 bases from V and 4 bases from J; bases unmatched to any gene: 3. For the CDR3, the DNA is TGTGCCAGCACCGGCGGGGGCACCGGGGAGCTGTTTTTT. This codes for CASTGGGTGELFF.

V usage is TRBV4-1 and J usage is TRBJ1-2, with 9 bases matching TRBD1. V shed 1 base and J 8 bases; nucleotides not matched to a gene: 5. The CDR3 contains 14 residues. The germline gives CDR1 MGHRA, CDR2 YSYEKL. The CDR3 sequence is CASSQGTGVRGYTF. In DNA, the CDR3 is TGCGCCAGCAGCCAAGGGACAGGGGTTCGGGGCTACACCTTC.